A selection of T cell receptor beta chains follows, all from one sample in a study of Graves' ophthalmopathy and Graves' hyperthyroidism. TCRdb called the multiplex PCR reads again in MiXCR, with one record for every CDR3 protein. The sample holds 350,000 to 400,000 distinct CDR3 sequences, roughly 14% seen once. The sequencing input was peripheral blood. These receptors were taken from a woman aged 18-29 years with stable Graves' hyperthyroidism. The CDR3 runs from the conserved cysteine through the conserved F or W.

V: TRBV15
J: TRBJ2-7
CDR3: CATSSRIGYEQYF

V: TRBV5-1
J: TRBJ1-2
CDR3: CASSLGGHGYGYTF

V: TRBV27
J: TRBJ1-2
CDR3: CASRYSTSRNGYTF

V: TRBV11-1
J: TRBJ2-4
CDR3: CASSHGQNIQYF

V: TRBV19
J: TRBJ1-2
CDR3: CASSVQTSDGYTF

V: TRBV20-1
J: TRBJ1-2
CDR3: CSARGEGGYTF

V: TRBV7-2
J: TRBJ1-1
CDR3: CASSLDNRGRGAFF

V: TRBV14
J: TRBJ2-7
CDR3: CASSLLGQGIHEQYF

V: TRBV12-3/TRBV12-4
J: TRBJ2-2
CDR3: CASRAGFAGELFF

V: TRBV6-2/TRBV6-3
J: TRBJ1-2
CDR3: CASSDPTYGYTF

V: TRBV18
J: TRBJ1-1
CDR3: CASSPEGSPAFF

V: TRBV7-9
J: TRBJ2-7
CDR3: CASSSTGGTYYEQYF

V: TRBV12-3/TRBV12-4
J: TRBJ1-3
CDR3: CASSPTRRVAGNTIYF

V: TRBV20-1
J: TRBJ1-2
CDR3: CSARSQGLYGYTF

V: TRBV7-9
J: TRBJ2-5
CDR3: CASSSDRGQETQYF

V: TRBV12-3/TRBV12-4
J: TRBJ1-2
CDR3: CASSPPGQGSSGGYTF

V: TRBV6-5
J: TRBJ2-2
CDR3: CASSYESRAGELFF

V: TRBV19
J: TRBJ1-1
CDR3: CASSIGWGGRRYTNTEAFF

V: TRBV5-1
J: TRBJ1-2
CDR3: CASSLASERTGDGYTF

V: TRBV12-3/TRBV12-4
J: TRBJ2-7
CDR3: CASSRDSSYEQYF

V: TRBV12-3/TRBV12-4
J: TRBJ1-4
CDR3: CASSFGPIGEKLFF

V: TRBV15
J: TRBJ1-1
CDR3: CATSRDQSAEAFF

V: TRBV29-1
J: TRBJ2-5
CDR3: CIVEGRFQETQYF

V: TRBV18
J: TRBJ2-7
CDR3: CASSPRGQSPYEQYF

V: TRBV4-1
J: TRBJ2-4
CDR3: CASSQGSSQVQVLLAKNIQYF

V: TRBV19
J: TRBJ1-6
CDR3: CASSMQHNSPLHF

V: TRBV10-3
J: TRBJ2-5
CDR3: CATRIGGDQETQYF

V: TRBV24-1
J: TRBJ1-5
CDR3: CATSARDSNQPQHF

V: TRBV27
J: TRBJ1-5
CDR3: CASSLFGGRGNQPQHF

V: TRBV3-1
J: TRBJ2-7
CDR3: CASSQSPTGRDFTYEQYF

V: TRBV24-1
J: TRBJ1-1
CDR3: CATSVKAPGGMNTEAFF

V: TRBV10-3
J: TRBJ1-1
CDR3: CASSERSFNELNTEAFF

V: TRBV7-2
J: TRBJ1-3
CDR3: CASGNHNTIYF

V: TRBV6-2/TRBV6-3
J: TRBJ2-3
CDR3: CASSYGIPGQGSDTQYF

V: TRBV6-1
J: TRBJ1-1
CDR3: CASSPGQGRTEAFF

V: TRBV27
J: TRBJ2-7
CDR3: CASSSVTVHEQYF

V: TRBV19
J: TRBJ1-1
CDR3: CASSIEGPPNTEAFF

V: TRBV12-3/TRBV12-4
J: TRBJ2-7
CDR3: CASSFRQGLAGGVAYEQYF

V: TRBV20-1
J: TRBJ2-7
CDR3: CSAKTGSYEQYF

V: TRBV13
J: TRBJ2-4
CDR3: CASSLRQGSKNIQYF

V: TRBV12-3/TRBV12-4
J: TRBJ2-7
CDR3: CASSLAGQYEQYF

V: TRBV19
J: TRBJ1-5
CDR3: CASSGFNSNQPQHF

V: TRBV19
J: TRBJ2-7
CDR3: CASSTGTDIYEQYF

V: TRBV15
J: TRBJ1-2
CDR3: CATSSLGRFNYGYTF

V: TRBV14
J: TRBJ1-2
CDR3: CASRYGTKDGYTF

V: TRBV6-2/TRBV6-3
J: TRBJ1-2
CDR3: CASSKDSYGYTF

V: TRBV6-5
J: TRBJ2-5
CDR3: CASSYGGGETQYF

V: TRBV4-1
J: TRBJ1-5
CDR3: CASSQDQGGGNQPQHF

V: TRBV3-1
J: TRBJ1-6
CDR3: CASSPGQDNSPLHF

V: TRBV6-1
J: TRBJ2-7
CDR3: CASRKLADLYYEQYF

V: TRBV28
J: TRBJ2-5
CDR3: CASSGGLADAKETQHF